Given below is one TCR beta chain in context. Its antigen remains unknown. The run depth of the assay was deep. The authors distributed each subset's genomic DNA evenly over several immunoSEQ plates. In the source study's methods: Owing to the provision of junction-only sequences devoid of quality scores by immunoSEQ, filtering differed. TCRdb keeps only in-frame clones here, not all; method: immunoSEQ multiplex PCR. The DNA was the basis for D and trimming; V, J and clone size are from that table. The table has roughly 2 million clones, 85% to 95% seen once. The source of the sample is a study of shared clonotypes between healthy human individuals. General study findings and limits: Some clonotypes were shared by all four sorted-subset donors, while others were not shared. The non-shared ones had lower generation probabilities than the shared ones.

V shed 6 bases, J shed 1 base, and the junction held 8 bases outside the gene matches. The CDR3 has 19 amino acids. From germline, CDR1 is SGHNT and CDR2 YENEEA. The material sequenced was naive CD4+ T cells sorted from blood. The subset was: CD45RA+ positively selected. This clonotype originated in a man aged 18 to 30 in good health. The chain has TRBV11-3 and TRBJ2-2, with 16 bases matching TRBD2. Here the CDR3 DNA reads TGTGCCAGCAGGTTTCCCGGGACTAGCGGGAGGGGGAACACCGGGGAGCTGTTTTTT. Protein: CASRFPGTSGRGNTGELFF.